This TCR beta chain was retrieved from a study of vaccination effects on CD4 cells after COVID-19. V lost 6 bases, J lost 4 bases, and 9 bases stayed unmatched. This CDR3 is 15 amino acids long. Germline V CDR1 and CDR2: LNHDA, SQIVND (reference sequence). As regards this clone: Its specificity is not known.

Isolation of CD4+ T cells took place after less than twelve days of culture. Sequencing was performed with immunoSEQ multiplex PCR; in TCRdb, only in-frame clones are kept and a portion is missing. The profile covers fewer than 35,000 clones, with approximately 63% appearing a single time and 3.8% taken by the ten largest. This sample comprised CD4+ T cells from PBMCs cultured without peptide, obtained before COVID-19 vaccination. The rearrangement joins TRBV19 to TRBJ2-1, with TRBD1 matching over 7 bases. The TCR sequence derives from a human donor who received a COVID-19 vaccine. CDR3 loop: CASSQITGAYNEQFF. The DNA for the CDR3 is TGTGCCAGTAGCCAAATCACAGGGGCATACAATGAGCAGTTCTTC.